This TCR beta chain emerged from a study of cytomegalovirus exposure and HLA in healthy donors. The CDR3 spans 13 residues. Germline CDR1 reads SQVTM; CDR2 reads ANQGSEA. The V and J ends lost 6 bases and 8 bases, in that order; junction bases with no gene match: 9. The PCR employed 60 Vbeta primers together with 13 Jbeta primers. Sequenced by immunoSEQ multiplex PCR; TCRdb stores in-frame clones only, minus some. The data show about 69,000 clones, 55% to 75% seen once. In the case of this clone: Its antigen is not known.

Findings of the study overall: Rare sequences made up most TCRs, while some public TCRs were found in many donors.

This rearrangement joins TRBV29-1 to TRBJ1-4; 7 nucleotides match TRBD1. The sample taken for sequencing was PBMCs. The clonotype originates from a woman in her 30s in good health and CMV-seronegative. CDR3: CSVQDRAAEKLFF. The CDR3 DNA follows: TGCAGCGTACAAGACAGGGCGGCCGAAAAACTGTTTTTT.